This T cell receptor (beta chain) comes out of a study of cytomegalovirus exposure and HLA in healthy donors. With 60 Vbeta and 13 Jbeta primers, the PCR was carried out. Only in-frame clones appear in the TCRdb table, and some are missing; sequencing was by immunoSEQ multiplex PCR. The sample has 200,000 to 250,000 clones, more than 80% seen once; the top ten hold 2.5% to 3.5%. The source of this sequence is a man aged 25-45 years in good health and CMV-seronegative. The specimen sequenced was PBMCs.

In nucleotides, the CDR3 is TGCGCCAGCCGACCGGGATCCTGGGTCCACGAGCAGTACTTC. It codes for CASRPGSWVHEQYF. The rearrangement uses TRBV5-1 and TRBJ2-7, with D possibly matching TRBD2 (5 bases). The V end was cut by 7 bases, the J end by 5 bases, with 19 bases between. Germline values: CDR1 SGHRS, CDR2 YFSETQ. The length of the CDR3 is 14 residues.